This TCR beta chain was profiled in a study of T cells after posttransplantation cyclophosphamide. Study-wide results and caveats: Recipient CMV seropositivity and CMV reactivation strongly tracked TRB clonality. Blood and skin or GI T cell repertoires showed limited TRB overlap. Donor-recipient repertoire similarity was low at 1-2 months, rising over year one.

Here immunoSEQ multiplex PCR was the method, and the copy in TCRdb shows in-frame clones only, minus some. The data hold a few thousand clones, with roughly 95% observed a single time. Per the germline V gene, CDR1 is KGHSH and CDR2 is LQKENI. The CDR3 is made up of 17 amino acids. The V and J ends lost 2 bases and 2 bases respectively, with 19 bases between them. On the day of bone marrow donation, the related graft donor provided peripheral blood. Turning to this clone: The antigen remains unidentified.

The receptor comes from a woman between 45 and 60 years old in good health and a related stem cell transplant donor. The chain couples TRBV18 to TRBJ2-7; D may be TRBD1 (5 bases). Sequenced sample: naive CD8+ T cells sorted from PBMCs. The CDR3 region is CASSPTAVQDSPYEQYF. The CDR3 region has the DNA TGTGCCAGCTCACCAACGGCCGTACAGGATTCCCCCTACGAGCAGTACTTC.